Listed here is a single T cell receptor (beta chain). Its specific antigen is unknown. Qualities for individual bases were not recorded, and no much larger clone is one base off. V sheds 4 bases and J sheds 6 bases, leaving 13 bases between their ends. For CDR1 and CDR2, the germline V gene lists SGHRS and YFSETQ. The CDR3 measures 13 amino acids from cysteine to phenylalanine. Just CDR3 DNA is preserved here, 39 bases in frame from base 1. According to the study, the label for this sample's treatment or condition signals: live attenuated yellow fever vaccine strain. At each blood-draw timepoint, two biological replicates of bulk PBMCs were obtained. A standard Ficoll-Paque protocol was used to isolate PBMCs from peripheral blood. RNA was extracted with TriZol from bulk PBMCs, CD4 and CD8 fractions, and dextramer-positive and dextramer-negative fractions. This specimen belongs to a study of T cells after yellow fever vaccination (dated by TCRdb to between 2019 and 2020). Concerning the study at large: The SMART-Seq v4 Ultra Low Input RNA kit was used to prepare libraries from fractions with low cell numbers. To track T-cell clones before and after primary and booster YFV17D yellow fever vaccination, bulk TCR alpha and beta repertoires were sequenced longitudinally. The cohort comprised two healthy male donors, one aged 18 to 29 and one aged 30 to 40 years. Blood was collected at multiple timepoints before and after primary and secondary immunization, and bulk PBMC replicates and cell subsets were isolated.

What the work shows at the level of the full study, not this receptor alone: FACS-sorted repertoires could contain abundant contaminating clonotypes from the bulk population, so computational filtering was required. After the booster, most clones that had expanded after primary vaccination were detected again (almost 97% of CD4 and around 88% of CD8), suggesting broad maintenance of memory. Because only a couple of donors were included in the study, the extent to which the findings can be generalized is limited. Compared with the primary T-cell response, the secondary T-cell response was faster but weaker, reaching its peak on day 5 rather than on day 15. A small share of clonotypes was detected in both CD4 and CD8 compartments, with the overlap likely arising from convergent recombination.

Sequencing was performed on an Illumina NovaSeq 6000. Synthesis of TCR cDNA relied on 5'RACE template switching, a step that introduced a universal primer site along with unique molecular identifiers. cDNA synthesis was primed from both the TCR alpha and TCR beta constant segments. Two PCR steps were used to amplify libraries, with sample barcodes and sequencing adapters being added in the second step. Libraries were sequenced on Illumina HiSeq 2500 (2x100 bp) or NovaSeq (2x150 bp). Turning to the authors' computational methods: MIGEC was used to demultiplex reads and collapse the reads into UMI consensus sequences, and MiXCR was used for V(D)J alignment. Clonotypes responding to the vaccine were identified with edgeR on replicate PBMC samples, with the criteria of FDR below 0.01 and a log2 fold change above 5 up to day 15. CD4 or CD8 identity was assigned to each bulk clonotype according to whether the clonotype was present at higher abundance in the sequenced CD4 repertoire or the sequenced CD8 repertoire. TCRdb applied fastp at Q25 and MiXCR to the public reads, then kept only in-frame beta chains. Rows with a matching CDR3 protein are joined into one entry that keeps the most common DNA and genes. TCRdb's processing, not the authors', yielded these V and J calls. The sample table lists 400,000 or so distinct CDR3 sequences, around a sixth of them with a count of one. The ten largest clones take up 15% to 20% of the sample.

The chain is made from TRBV5-1 and TRBJ1-2; the D gene cannot be resolved reliably. The origin of this receptor is a man younger than 35 who received the YFV17D yellow fever vaccine. This sample comprised PBMCs, obtained before the yellow fever booster vaccination. The sequenced DNA: TGCGCCAGCAGCCTTGCCAGACTACATGGCTACACCTTC. Translated, this gives CASSLARLHGYTF.